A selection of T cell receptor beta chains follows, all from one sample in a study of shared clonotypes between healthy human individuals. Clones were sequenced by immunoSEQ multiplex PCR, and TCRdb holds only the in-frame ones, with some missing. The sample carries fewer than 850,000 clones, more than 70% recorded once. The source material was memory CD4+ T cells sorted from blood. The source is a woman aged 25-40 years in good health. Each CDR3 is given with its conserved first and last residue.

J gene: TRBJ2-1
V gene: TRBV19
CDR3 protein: CASSPQRGEKFF

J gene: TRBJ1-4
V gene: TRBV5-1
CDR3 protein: CASSYSTGGHIKNEKLFF

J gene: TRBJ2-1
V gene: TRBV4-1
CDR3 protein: CASSQEEVPIYNEQFF

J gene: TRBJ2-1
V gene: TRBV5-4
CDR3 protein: CASREGTSGGLYNEQFF

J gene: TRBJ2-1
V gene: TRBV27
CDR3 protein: CASRGRDAYNEQFF

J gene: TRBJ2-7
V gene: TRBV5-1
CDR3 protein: CASSLGTVSGEQYF

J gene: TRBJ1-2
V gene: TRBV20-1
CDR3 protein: CSAVRGYGYTF

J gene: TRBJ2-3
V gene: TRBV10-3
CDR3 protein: CAISGTSGSSLTDTQYF

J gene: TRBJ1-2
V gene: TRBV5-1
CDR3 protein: CASSINRGLDGYTF

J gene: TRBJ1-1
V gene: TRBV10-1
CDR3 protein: CASSVGQGYTEAFF

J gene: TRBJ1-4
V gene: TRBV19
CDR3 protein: CASSTGQGEKLFF

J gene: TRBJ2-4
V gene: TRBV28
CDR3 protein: CAAKGSTTQKNIQYF

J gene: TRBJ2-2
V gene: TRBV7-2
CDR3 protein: CASSSLGLAAGELFF

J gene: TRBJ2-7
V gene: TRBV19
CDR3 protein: CASALDGTYEQYF